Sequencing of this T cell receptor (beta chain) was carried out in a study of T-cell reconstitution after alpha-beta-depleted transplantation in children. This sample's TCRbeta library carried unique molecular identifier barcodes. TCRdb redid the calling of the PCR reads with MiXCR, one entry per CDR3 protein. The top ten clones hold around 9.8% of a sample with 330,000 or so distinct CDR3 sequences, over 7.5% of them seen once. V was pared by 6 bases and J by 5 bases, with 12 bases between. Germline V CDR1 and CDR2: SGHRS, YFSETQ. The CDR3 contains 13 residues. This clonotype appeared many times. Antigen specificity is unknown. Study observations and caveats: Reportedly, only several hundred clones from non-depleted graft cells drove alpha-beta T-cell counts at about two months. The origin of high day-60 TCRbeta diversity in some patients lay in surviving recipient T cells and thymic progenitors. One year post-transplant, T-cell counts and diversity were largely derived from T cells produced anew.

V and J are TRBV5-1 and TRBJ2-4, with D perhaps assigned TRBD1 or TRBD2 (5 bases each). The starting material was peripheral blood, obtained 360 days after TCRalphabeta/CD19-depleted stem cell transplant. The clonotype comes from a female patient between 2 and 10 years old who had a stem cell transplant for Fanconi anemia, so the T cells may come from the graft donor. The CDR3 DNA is TGCGCCAGCAAAACCGGGACCCAAAACATTCAGTACTTC. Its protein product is CASKTGTQNIQYF.